This TCR beta chain came from a study of blood T cell repertoires in COVID-19. Study-level information: Nucleic acid was either cDNA or gDNA, and it came from T cells, B-cell-depleted T cells, or PBMCs.

This clone was seen just once. Germline V gives CDR1 MDHEN, CDR2 SYDVKM. The CDR3 is 15 residues long. Losses at the gene ends were 6 bases for V and 9 bases for J; bases not matched to a gene: 9. The data were produced by immunoSEQ multiplex PCR, yet TCRdb's version contains in-frame clones alone and is incomplete. The table records roughly 64,000 clones, 65% to 90% of them present only once. The TCR comes from a man aged 35 to 55 with acute or convalescent COVID-19. Sample: peripheral blood. This chain connects TRBV28 to TRBJ1-5; TRBD1 agrees at 12 bases. CDR3 DNA: TGTGCCAGCAGACCCGGGACAGGGGGCGAAAGGCCCCAGCATTTT. As protein: CASRPGTGGERPQHF.